Reported below is one T cell receptor (beta chain). This CDR3 contains 17 residues. The J segment lost 1 base and the V segment lost 0 bases, leaving 7 bases of the junction unmatched. CDR1 is SGHNT and CDR2 is YYREEE in the germline V gene (reference sequence). Authors' processing steps: Amplifying reference gene primers gave estimates of nucleated cell counts. Repertoires were generated with immunoSEQ multiplex PCR, while TCRdb's copy carries only in-frame clones and drops some. D and trimming were read from the DNA, whereas the V and J calls and clone size are those reported in that table. The sample shows around 280,000 clones, 70% to 90% of them seen only once. This record comes from a study of blood T cell repertoires in COVID-19. The overall study: Donors in the United States, Italy and Spain gave samples during acute or convalescent COVID-19. The analysed material was cDNA or gDNA that came from T cells, B-cell-depleted T cells, or PBMCs.

Sequencing input: peripheral blood. The sequence derives from a woman under 40 who had recovered from COVID-19. The chain carries TRBV5-4 and TRBJ2-7; 10 bases map to TRBD1. Written as DNA, the CDR3 is TGTGCCAGCAGCTTGGACCTTGGGACAGGGGTGTCCTACGAGCAGTACTTC. Protein: CASSLDLGTGVSYEQYF.